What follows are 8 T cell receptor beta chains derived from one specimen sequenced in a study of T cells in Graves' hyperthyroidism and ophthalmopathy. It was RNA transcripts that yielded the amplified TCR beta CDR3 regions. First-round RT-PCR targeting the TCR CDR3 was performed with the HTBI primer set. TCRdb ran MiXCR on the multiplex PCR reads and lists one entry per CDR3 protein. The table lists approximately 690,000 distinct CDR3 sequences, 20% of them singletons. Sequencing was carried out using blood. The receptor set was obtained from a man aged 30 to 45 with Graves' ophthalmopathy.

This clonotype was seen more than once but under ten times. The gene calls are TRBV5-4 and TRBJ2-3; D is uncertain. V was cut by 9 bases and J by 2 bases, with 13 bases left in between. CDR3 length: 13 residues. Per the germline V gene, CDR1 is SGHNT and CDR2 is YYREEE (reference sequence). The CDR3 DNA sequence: TGTGCCACCTTAGCACCTCACACAGATACGCAGTATTTT. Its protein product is CATLAPHTDTQYF. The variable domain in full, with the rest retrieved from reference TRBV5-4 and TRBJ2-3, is ETGVTQSPTHLIKTRGQQVTLRCSSQSGHNTVSWYQQALGQGPQFIFQYYREEENGRGNFPPRFSGLQFPNYSSELNVNALELDDSALYLCATLAPHTDTQYFGPGTRLTVL.

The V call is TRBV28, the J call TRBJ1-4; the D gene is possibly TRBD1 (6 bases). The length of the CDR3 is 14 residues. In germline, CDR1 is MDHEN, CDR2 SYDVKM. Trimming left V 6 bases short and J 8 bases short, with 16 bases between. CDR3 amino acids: CASSHRGGNEKLFF. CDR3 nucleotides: TGTGCCAGCAGCCACAGAGGGGGAAACGAAAAACTGTTTTTT.

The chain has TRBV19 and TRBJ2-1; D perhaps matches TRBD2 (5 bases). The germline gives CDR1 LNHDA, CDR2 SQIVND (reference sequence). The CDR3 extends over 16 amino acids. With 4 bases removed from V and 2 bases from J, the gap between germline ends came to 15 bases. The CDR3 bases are TGTGCCAGTAGTAGCCAAACTAGTGGTCCCTACAATGAGCAGTTCTTC. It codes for CASSSQTSGPYNEQFF.

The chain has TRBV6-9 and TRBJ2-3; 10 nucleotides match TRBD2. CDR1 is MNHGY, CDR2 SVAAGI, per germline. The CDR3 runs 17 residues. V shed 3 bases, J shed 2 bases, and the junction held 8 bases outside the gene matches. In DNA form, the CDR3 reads TGTGCCAGCAGTTACCGCGGGACTAGCGTAAACACAGATACGCAGTATTTT. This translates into CASSYRGTSVNTDTQYF.

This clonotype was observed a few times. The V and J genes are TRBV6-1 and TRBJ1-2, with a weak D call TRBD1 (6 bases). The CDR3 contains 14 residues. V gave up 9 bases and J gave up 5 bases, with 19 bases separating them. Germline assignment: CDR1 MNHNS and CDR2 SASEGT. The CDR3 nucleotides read TGTGCCAGTACGGACGGGGGGGCGGGATATGGCTACACCTTC. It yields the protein CASTDGGAGYGYTF.

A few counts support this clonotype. The CDR3 is CASSLFQGGDQPQHF. In DNA, the CDR3 is TGTGCCAGCAGCTTGTTCCAGGGTGGAGATCAGCCCCAGCATTTT. The genes are TRBV5-6 and TRBJ1-5, with D possibly being TRBD1 (5 bases). The ends were cut back, 1 base at V and 5 bases at J, with 13 bases in the middle. Looked up from germline, CDR1 is SGHDT and CDR2 is YYEEEE. This CDR3 has 15 residues.

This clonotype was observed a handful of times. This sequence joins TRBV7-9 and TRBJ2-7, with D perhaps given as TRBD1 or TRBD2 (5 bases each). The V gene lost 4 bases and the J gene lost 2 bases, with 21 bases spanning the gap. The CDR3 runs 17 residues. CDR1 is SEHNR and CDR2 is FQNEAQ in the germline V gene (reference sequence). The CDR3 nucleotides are TGTGCCAGCAGCTCCTCTCGGGGCGGCGGCACCCCCTACGAGCAGTACTTC. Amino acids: CASSSSRGGGTPYEQYF.

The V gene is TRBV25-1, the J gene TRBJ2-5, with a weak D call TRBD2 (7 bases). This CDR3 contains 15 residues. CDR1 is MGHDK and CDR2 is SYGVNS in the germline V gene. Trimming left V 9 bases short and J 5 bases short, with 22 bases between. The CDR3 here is CASTSRGGLEETQYF. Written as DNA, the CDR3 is TGTGCCAGTACGTCCAGGGGAGGGTTAGAGGAGACCCAGTACTTC.